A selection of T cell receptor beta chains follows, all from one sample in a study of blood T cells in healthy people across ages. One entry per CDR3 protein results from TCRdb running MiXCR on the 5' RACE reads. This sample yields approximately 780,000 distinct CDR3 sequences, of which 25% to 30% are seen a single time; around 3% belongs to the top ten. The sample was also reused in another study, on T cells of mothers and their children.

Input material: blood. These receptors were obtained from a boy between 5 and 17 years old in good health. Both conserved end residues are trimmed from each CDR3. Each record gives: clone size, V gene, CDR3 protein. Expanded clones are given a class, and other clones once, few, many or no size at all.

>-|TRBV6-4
ASSLPPRTDTQY
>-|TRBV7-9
ASSAETKGQETQY
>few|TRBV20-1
SARDQGGRGPEAF
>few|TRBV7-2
ASKGTANSPLH
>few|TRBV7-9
ASSLRGGGSSYNERF
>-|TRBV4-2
ASSQGPSEQF
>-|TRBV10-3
AITRRGGLKAQF
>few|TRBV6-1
ASPLWGASNQPQH
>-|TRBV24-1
ATSDDSGWSEQF
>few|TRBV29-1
SVGTLGGGGTGELF
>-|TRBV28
ATAIGGANGKLF
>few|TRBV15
ATSRYTDQPQH
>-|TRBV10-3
AISAGQGQETQY
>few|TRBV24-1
ATGEGKTGELF
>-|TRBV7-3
ASSSRLVGSGANVLT
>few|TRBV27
ASQGHSGANVLT
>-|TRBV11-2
ASSLRFTSGGETQY
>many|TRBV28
ASSPPGTDYGYT
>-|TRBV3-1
ASSQGVGRSGNTIY
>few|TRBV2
ASSKQGGSSYGYT
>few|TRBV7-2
ASSFSRSNTQY
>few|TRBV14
ASSQAGLKDIQY
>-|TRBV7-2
ASSPRGLTEAF
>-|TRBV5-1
ASSWGTGATETQY
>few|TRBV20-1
SAPPSGGANTGELF
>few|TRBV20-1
SARDPGTGTSYGYT
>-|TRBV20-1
SAPTREDPYEQY
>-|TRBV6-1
ASNRLVYNEQF
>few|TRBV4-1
ASSQDRARETQY
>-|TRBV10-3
TTARGTNEKLF
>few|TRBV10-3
AISPSSGGVSTDTQY
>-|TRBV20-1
SARIAGATYNEQF
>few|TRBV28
ASSSTAADTQY
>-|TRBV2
ASSEGGVTPPP
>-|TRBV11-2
ASSPGTSREETQY
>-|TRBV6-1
ASSEAGGAGQPQH
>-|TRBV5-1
ASSLSVSGNTIY
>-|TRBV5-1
ASSRSALGPGEQF
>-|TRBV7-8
ASRVTGQREQY
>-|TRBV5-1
ASSFSYRDNEQF
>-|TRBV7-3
ASSKQGLAGELF
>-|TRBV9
ASSVGIAPSSYEQY
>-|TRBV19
ASSTTSGRPDTQY
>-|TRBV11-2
ASSPTKGQPNYGYT
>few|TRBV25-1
ASSGGLAGVGETQY
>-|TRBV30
AWRGLAIGELF
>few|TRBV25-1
ASSLGQGKTQY
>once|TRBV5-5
ASSSTEEQTQY
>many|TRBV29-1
SVEGPETQY
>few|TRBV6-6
ASSIASGAFNEQF
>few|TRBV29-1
SVEDRERGGKH
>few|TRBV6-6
ASSKKGGQANEQF
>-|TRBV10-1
ASSEMGGETQY